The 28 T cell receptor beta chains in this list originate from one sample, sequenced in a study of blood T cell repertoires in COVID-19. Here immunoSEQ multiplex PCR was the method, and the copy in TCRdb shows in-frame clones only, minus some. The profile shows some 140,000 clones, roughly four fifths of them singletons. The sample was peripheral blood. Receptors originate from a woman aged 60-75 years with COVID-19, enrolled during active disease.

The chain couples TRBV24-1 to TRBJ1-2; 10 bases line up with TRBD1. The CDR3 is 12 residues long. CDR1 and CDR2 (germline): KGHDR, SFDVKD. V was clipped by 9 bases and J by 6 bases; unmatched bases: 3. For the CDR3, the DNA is TGTGCCACCCGAGGACAGGGGGATGGCTACACCTTC. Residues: CATRGQGDGYTF.

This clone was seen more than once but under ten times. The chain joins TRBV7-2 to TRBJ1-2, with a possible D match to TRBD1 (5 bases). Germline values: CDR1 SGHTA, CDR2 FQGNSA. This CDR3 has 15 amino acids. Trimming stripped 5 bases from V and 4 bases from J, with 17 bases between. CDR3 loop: CASSPPGFWSYGYTF. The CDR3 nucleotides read TGTGCCAGCAGCCCACCAGGGTTCTGGAGCTATGGCTACACCTTC.

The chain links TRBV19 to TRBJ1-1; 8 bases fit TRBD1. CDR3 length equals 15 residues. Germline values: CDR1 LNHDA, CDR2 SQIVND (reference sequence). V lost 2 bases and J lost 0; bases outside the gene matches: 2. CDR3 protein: CASSIRTGMNTEAFF. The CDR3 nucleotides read TGTGCCAGTAGTATAAGGACAGGGATGAACACTGAAGCTTTCTTT.

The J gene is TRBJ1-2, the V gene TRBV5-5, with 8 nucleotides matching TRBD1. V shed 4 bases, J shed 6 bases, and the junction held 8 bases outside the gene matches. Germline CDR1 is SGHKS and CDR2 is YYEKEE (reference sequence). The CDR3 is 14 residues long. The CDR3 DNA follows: TGTGCCAGCAGCATAGGGACAGGACTCGATGGCTACACCTTC. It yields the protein CASSIGTGLDGYTF.

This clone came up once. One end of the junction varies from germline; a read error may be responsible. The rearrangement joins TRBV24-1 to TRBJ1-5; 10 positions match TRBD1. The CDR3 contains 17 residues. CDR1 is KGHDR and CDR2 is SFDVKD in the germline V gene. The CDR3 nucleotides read TGTGCCACCAGTGACTCCAGACAGGGGGCGACCTATCAGCCCCAGCGTTTT. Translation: CATSDSRQGATYQPQRF.

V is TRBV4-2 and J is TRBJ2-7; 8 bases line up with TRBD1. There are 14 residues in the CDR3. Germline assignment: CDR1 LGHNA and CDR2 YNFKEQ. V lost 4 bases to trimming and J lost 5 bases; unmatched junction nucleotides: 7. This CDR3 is CASSRDRGRDEQYF. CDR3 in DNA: TGTGCCAGCAGCCGAGACAGGGGTCGAGACGAGCAGTACTTC.

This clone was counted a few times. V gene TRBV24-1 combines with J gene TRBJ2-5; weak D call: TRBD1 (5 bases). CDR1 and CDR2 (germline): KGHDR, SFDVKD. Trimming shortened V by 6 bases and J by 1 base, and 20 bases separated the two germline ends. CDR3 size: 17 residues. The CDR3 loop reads CATSPGWGTPAQETQYF. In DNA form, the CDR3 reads TGTGCCACCAGTCCCGGTTGGGGCACCCCCGCCCAAGAGACCCAGTACTTC.

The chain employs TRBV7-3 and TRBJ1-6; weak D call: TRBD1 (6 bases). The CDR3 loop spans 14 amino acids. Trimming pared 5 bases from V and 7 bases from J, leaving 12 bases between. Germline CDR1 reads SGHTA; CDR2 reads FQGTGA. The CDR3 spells CASSLQGRNSPLHF. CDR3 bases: TGTGCCAGCAGCCTCCAGGGGCGAAATTCACCCCTCCACTTT.

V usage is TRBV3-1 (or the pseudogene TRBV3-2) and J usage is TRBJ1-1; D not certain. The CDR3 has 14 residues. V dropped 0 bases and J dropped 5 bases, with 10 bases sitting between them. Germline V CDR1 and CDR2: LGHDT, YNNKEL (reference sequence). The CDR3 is CASSQEGSRTEAFF. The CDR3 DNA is TGTGCCAGCAGCCAAGAAGGGAGTAGGACTGAAGCTTTCTTT.

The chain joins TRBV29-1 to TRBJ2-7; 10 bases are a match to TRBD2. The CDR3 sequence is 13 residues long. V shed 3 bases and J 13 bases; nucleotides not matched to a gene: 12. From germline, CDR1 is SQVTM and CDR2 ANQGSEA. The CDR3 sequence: CSVDPSGGLSLYV. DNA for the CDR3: TGCAGCGTTGACCCTAGCGGGGGCCTGAGTCTCTACGTC.

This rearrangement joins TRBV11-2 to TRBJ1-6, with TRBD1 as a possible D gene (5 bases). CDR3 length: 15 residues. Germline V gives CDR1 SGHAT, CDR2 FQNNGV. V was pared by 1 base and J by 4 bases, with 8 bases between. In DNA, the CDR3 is TGTGCCAGCAGCTTAGGACAGATATATAATTCACCCCTCCACTTT. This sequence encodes CASSLGQIYNSPLHF.

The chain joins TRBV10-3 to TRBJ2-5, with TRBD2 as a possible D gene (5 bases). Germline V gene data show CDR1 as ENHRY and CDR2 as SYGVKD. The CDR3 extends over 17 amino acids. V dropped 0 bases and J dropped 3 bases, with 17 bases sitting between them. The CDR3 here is CAISESNSDLKKETQYF. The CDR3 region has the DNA TGTGCCATCAGTGAGTCGAATTCGGACTTAAAAAAAGAGACCCAGTACTTC.

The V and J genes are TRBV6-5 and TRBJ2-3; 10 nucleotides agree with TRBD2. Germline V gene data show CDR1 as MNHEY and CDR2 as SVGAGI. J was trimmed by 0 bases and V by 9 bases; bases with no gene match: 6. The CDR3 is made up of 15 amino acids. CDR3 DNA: TGTGCCAGAATAGCGGGAGGCCGCAGCACAGATACGCAGTATTTT. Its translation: CARIAGGRSTDTQYF.

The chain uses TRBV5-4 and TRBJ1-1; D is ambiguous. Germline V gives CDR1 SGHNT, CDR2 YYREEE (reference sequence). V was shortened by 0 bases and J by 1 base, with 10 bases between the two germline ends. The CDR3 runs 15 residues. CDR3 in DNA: TGTGCCAGCAGCTTGGGGGTGGGCCCGAACACTGAAGCTTTCTTT. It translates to CASSLGVGPNTEAFF.

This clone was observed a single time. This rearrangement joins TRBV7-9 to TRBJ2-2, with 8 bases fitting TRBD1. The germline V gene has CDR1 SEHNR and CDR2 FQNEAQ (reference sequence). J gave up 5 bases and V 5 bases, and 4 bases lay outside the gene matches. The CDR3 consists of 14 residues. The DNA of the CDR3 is TGTGCCAGCAGCATGGGACAGGAAACCGGGGAGCTGTTTTTT. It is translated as CASSMGQETGELFF.

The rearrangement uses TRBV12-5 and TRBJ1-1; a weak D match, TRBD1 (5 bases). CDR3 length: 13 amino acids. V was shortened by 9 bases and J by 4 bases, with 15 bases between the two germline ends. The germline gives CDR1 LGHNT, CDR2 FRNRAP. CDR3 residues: CASPPGQSTEAFF. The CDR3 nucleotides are TGTGCTAGCCCCCCAGGGCAGTCCACTGAAGCTTTCTTT.

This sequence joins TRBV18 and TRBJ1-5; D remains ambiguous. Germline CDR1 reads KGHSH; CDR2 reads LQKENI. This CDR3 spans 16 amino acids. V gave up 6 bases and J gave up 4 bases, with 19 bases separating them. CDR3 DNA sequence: TGTGCCAGCTCGCTAAGCCTGGCAGGTTCTAATCAGCCCCAGCATTTT. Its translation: CASSLSLAGSNQPQHF.

CDR3 coding DNA: TGTGCCACCATACAGGGGAGTGGAATTCAGCCCCAGCATTTT. This codes for CATIQGSGIQPQHF. The gene calls are TRBV19 and TRBJ1-5; TRBD1 aligns across 7 bases. Germline V gives CDR1 LNHDA, CDR2 SQIVND (reference sequence). The trim removed 10 bases at V and 6 bases at J, leaving 12 bases unmatched. This CDR3 contains 14 residues.

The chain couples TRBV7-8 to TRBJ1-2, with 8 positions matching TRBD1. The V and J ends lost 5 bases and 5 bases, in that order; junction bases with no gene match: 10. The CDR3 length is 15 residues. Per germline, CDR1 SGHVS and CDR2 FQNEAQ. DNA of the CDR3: TGTGCCAGCAGCATGGGACAGGTATCGATTTATGGCTACACCTTC. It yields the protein CASSMGQVSIYGYTF.

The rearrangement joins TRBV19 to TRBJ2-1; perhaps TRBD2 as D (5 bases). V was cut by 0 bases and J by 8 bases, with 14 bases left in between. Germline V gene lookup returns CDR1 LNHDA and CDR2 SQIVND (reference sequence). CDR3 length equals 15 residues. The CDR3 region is CASSIDARTAYEQFF. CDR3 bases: TGTGCCAGTAGTATAGATGCCCGGACTGCCTATGAGCAGTTCTTC.

CDR3: CSVAGAGNTIYF. The DNA of the CDR3 is TGCAGCGTTGCAGGGGCTGGAAACACCATATATTTT. The chain carries TRBV29-1 and TRBJ1-3, with a tentative D call TRBD1 (6 bases). CDR3 length: 12 residues. With 4 bases removed from V and 2 bases from J, the gap between germline ends came to 6 bases. In germline, CDR1 is SQVTM, CDR2 ANQGSEA.

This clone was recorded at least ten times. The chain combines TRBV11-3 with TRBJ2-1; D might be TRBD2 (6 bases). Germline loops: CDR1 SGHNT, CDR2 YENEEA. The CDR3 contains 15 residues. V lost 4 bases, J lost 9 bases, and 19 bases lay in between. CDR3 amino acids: CASSSGRSGSVEQFF. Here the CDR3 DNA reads TGTGCCAGCAGCTCGGGGAGGAGCGGTAGCGTTGAGCAGTTCTTC.

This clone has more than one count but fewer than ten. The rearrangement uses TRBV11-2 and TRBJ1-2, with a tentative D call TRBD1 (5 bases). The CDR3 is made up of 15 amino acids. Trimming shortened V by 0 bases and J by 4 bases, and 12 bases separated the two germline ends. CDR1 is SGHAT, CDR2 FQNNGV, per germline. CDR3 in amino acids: CASSLDGWQGYGYTF. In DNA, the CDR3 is TGTGCCAGCAGCTTAGATGGTTGGCAGGGCTATGGCTACACCTTC.

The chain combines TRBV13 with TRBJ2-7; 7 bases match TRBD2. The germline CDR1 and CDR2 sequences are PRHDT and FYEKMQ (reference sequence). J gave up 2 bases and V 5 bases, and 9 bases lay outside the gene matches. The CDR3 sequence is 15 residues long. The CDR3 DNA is TGTGCCAGCAGCCGGGGCCGGGGAGGGCCCTACGAGCAGTACTTC. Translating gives CASSRGRGGPYEQYF.

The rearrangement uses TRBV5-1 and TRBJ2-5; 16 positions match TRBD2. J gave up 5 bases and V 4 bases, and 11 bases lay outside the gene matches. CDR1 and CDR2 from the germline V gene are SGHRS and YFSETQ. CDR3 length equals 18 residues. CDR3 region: CASSPGLAGGTTPETQYF. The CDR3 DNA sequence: TGCGCCAGCAGCCCGGGACTAGCGGGAGGGACTACCCCGGAGACCCAGTACTTC.

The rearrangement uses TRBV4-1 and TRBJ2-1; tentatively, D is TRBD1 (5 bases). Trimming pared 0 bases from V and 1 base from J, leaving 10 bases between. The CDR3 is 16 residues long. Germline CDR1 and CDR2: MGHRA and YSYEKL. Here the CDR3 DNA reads TGCGCCAGCAGCCAAGATCAGGGCACTTCCTACAATGAGCAGTTCTTC. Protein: CASSQDQGTSYNEQFF.

The CDR3 sequence is CASSPPSAAPNEQFF. The CDR3 nucleotides read TGTGCCAGCTCACCACCGAGTGCGGCGCCCAATGAGCAGTTCTTC. The V and J genes are TRBV18 and TRBJ2-1, with unresolved D. The CDR3 contains 15 residues. CDR1 is KGHSH and CDR2 is LQKENI in the germline V gene. V gave up 0 bases and J gave up 6 bases, with 12 bases separating them.

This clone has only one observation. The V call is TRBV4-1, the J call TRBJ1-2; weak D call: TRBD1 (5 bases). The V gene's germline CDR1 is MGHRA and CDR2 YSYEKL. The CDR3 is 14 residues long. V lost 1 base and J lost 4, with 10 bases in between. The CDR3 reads CASSQVIGGYGYTF. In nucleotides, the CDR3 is TGCGCCAGCAGCCAAGTAATCGGGGGCTATGGCTACACCTTC.